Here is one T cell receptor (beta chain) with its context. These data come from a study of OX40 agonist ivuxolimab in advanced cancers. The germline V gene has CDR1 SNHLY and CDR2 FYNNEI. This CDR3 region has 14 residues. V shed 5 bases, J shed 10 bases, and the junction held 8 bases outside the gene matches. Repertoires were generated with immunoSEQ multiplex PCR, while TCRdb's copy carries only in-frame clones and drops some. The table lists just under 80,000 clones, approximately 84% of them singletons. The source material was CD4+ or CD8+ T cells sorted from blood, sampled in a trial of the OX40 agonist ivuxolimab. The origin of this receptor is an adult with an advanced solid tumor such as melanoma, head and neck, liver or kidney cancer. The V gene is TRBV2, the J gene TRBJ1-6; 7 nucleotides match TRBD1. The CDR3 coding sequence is TGTGCCAGCAGTCAACAGGGGATGATCTCACCCCTCCACTTT. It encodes CASSQQGMISPLHF.